The entry below describes one T cell receptor beta chain. Tagging with unique molecular identifiers was a feature of the TCR beta cDNA libraries. The source material, about 0.95 to 11 million T cells, gave rise to 500,000 or so cDNA molecules. TCRdb processed the PCR reads anew with MiXCR; each CDR3 protein has one entry. Here the sample spans 600,000 to 700,000 distinct CDR3 sequences, roughly three fifths being singletons. The sample is drawn from a study of post-analysis software for immune sequencing data. The receptor was derived from a girl aged 2-15 years with multiple sclerosis. Sequencing input: blood.

The chain's CDR3 is CASSLDTATSTDTQYF. CDR3 coding DNA: TGCGCCAGCAGCTTGGACACCGCCACTAGCACAGATACGCAGTATTTT. The V gene is TRBV5-1, the J gene TRBJ2-3; D gene ambiguous. Trimming left V 0 bases short and J 0 bases short, with 11 bases between. The CDR3 consists of 16 residues. Germline CDR1 SGHRS, CDR2 YFSETQ.